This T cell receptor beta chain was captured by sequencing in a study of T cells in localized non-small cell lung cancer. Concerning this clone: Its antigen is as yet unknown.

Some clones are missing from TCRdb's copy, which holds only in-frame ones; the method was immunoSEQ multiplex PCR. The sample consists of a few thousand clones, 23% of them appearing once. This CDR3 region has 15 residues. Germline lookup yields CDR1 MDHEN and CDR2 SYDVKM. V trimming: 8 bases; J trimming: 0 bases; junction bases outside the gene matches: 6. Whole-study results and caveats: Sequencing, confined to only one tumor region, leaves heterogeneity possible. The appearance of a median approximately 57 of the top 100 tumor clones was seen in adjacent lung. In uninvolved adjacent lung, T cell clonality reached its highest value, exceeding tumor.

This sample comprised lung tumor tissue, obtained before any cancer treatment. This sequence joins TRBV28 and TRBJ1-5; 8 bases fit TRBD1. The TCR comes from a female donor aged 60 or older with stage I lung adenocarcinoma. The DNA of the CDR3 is TGTGCCAGCCGACAGGGGATCTATAGCAATCAGCCCCAGCATTTT. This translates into CASRQGIYSNQPQHF.